These 20 T cell receptor beta chains share one sample of origin, sequenced in a study of identical twins (dated by TCRdb to the mid-2010s). Receptors were amplified or captured by 5' RACE. Sequencing instrument: Illumina HiSeq 2000. The public reads were run again by TCRdb, first through fastp at Q25 and then through MiXCR, and only productive beta chains were kept. CDR3 protein sequences are deduplicated, and each keeps its most common genes and DNA. The sample profile shows some 790,000 distinct CDR3 sequences; over 15% of them were found once. About an eighth of the sample rests with the top ten. The sample was also linked to a second study, of T cells expressing NK-cell markers.

The sample was PBMCs. The source of these receptors is a young woman in good health.

This clonotype has only a few counts. The V call is TRBV20-1, the J call TRBJ2-3, with TRBD2 matching 9 bases. The J segment lost 4 bases and the V segment lost 2 bases, leaving 7 bases of the junction unmatched. CDR3 size: 15 residues. Germline values: CDR1 DFQATT, CDR2 SNEGSKA (reference sequence). This CDR3 is CSARSAAGGSDTQYF. For the CDR3, the DNA is TGCAGTGCTAGATCTGCGGCGGGAGGGTCAGATACGCAGTATTTT.

This clonotype has ten or more counts. The rearrangement links TRBV6-5 to TRBJ2-1; unclear D gene. V was trimmed by 1 base and J by 5 bases, leaving 6 bases between them. In germline, CDR1 is MNHEY, CDR2 SVGAGI. This CDR3 is built from 13 residues. The CDR3 spells CASSYWQNNEQFF. DNA for the CDR3: TGTGCCAGCAGTTACTGGCAAAACAATGAGCAGTTCTTC.

This clonotype was seen repeatedly, ten times or more. The rearrangement joins TRBV12-3 or TRBV12-4 to TRBJ1-2; 7 nucleotides line up with TRBD1. CDR3 length equals 15 residues. J gave up 0 bases and V 3 bases, and 4 bases lay outside the gene matches. The CDR3, as DNA: TGTGCCAGCAGTTTTGGACAGGCATCTAACTATGGCTACACCTTC. Protein: CASSFGQASNYGYTF.

This sequence joins TRBV5-4 and TRBJ2-2; 8 bases are shared with TRBD2. J gave up 5 bases and V 1 base, and 7 bases lay outside the gene matches. The CDR3 sequence is 16 residues long. From germline, CDR1 is SGHNT and CDR2 YYREEE (reference sequence). For the CDR3, the DNA is TGTGCCAGCAGCTTGCATATGGTAGCGGGGACCGGGGAGCTGTTTTTT. Protein: CASSLHMVAGTGELFF. Full variable domain (remainder filled in from reference TRBV5-4 and TRBJ2-2): ETGVTQSPTHLIKTRGQQVTLRCSSQSGHNTVSWYQQALGQGPQFIFQYYREEENGRGNFPPRFSGLQFPNYSSELNVNALELDDSALYLCASSLHMVAGTGELFFGEGSRLTVL.

The gene calls are TRBV30 and TRBJ1-5; 7 nucleotides agree with TRBD1. The V and J ends lost 2 bases and 7 bases, in that order; junction bases with no gene match: 5. CDR3 length: 13 residues. Germline CDR1 and CDR2: GTSNPN and SVGIG (reference sequence). For the CDR3, the DNA is TGTGCCTGGAGTAATCAGGGGGACCAGCCCCAGCATTTT. Translation gives CAWSNQGDQPQHF.

The chain uses TRBV10-3 and TRBJ2-1; 8 bases line up with TRBD2. V lost 2 bases to trimming and J lost 0 bases; unmatched junction nucleotides: 6. This CDR3 has 17 residues. Germline V gene sequence: CDR1 ENHRY, CDR2 SYGVKD. The CDR3 spells CAISEAGGRSSYNEQFF. CDR3 sequence (DNA): TGTGCCATCAGTGAGGCGGGAGGACGCAGCTCCTACAATGAGCAGTTCTTC.

V gene TRBV7-2 combines with J gene TRBJ1-2; D is perhaps TRBD1 (6 bases). The CDR3 sequence is 12 residues long. The ends were cut back, 4 bases at V and 7 bases at J, with 10 bases in the middle. Germline V lookup: CDR1 SGHTA, CDR2 FQGNSA. The CDR3 region has the DNA TGTGCCAGCAGCTCCCGCAGGGGTGGCTACACCTTC. Translated, it gives CASSSRRGGYTF.

Only a few counts were recorded for this clonotype. The V gene is TRBV13, the J gene TRBJ1-3; a weak D match, TRBD1 (5 bases). The CDR3 length is 15 residues. The germline V gene has CDR1 PRHDT and CDR2 FYEKMQ (reference sequence). V was trimmed by 3 bases and J by 0 bases, leaving 9 bases between them. Here the CDR3 DNA reads TGTGCCAGCAGCTTCGGGACCGACTCTGGAAACACCATATATTTT. Protein sequence: CASSFGTDSGNTIYF.

This clonotype was counted only a few times. The chain combines TRBV4-2 with TRBJ2-1; tentatively, D is TRBD2 (6 bases). The germline V gene encodes CDR1 LGHNA and CDR2 YNFKEQ. The CDR3 consists of 14 residues. V dropped 1 base and J dropped 7 bases, with 11 bases sitting between them. Written as DNA, the CDR3 is TGTGCCAGCAGCCAAGGGCGGGGCCTAAATGAGCAGTTCTTC. Its protein product is CASSQGRGLNEQFF.

This clonotype was detected a few times. V gene TRBV12-3 or TRBV12-4 combines with J gene TRBJ1-5; D is perhaps TRBD1 (6 bases). The CDR3 covers 16 residues. V was clipped by 5 bases and J by 6 bases, with 20 bases between them. As DNA, the CDR3 is TGTGCCAGCAGTGCCGCCGGGACAACCATGGGTCAGCCCCAGCATTTT. Translated, it gives CASSAAGTTMGQPQHF.

This clonotype appeared many times. The chain combines TRBV5-1 with TRBJ2-1, with TRBD2 as a possible D gene (5 bases). This CDR3 comprises 12 residues. The V gene lost 4 bases and the J gene lost 7 bases, with 9 bases spanning the gap. Germline assignment: CDR1 SGHRS and CDR2 YFSETQ. The CDR3 region has the DNA TGCGCCAGCAGCACAACGGGGAATGAGCAGTTCTTC. It encodes CASSTTGNEQFF.

This clonotype came up a few times. CDR3 sequence: CASGLKAGGLMNEQFF. The CDR3 DNA reads as TGTGCTAGTGGTTTGAAGGCGGGAGGGTTAATGAATGAGCAGTTCTTC. The chain combines TRBV12-5 with TRBJ2-1, with 9 positions matching TRBD2. V shed 2 bases, J shed 7 bases, and the junction held 9 bases outside the gene matches. The CDR3 consists of 16 residues. Germline CDR1 is LGHNT and CDR2 is FRNRAP. Filled out from reference TRBV12-5 and TRBJ2-1, the complete variable domain reads DARVTQTPRHKVTEMGQEVTMRCQPILGHNTVFWYRQTMMQGLELLAYFRNRAPLDDSGMPKDRFSAEMPDATLATLKIQPSEPRDSAVYFCASGLKAGGLMNEQFFGPGTRLTVL.

This chain connects TRBV5-5 to TRBJ2-6, with D perhaps matching TRBD1 (5 bases). Germline values: CDR1 SGHKS, CDR2 YYEKEE (reference sequence). Trimming pared 4 bases from V and 4 bases from J, leaving 9 bases between. The CDR3 length is 14 residues. CDR3 DNA sequence: TGTGCCAGCAGCCCCCCAGGGGGGGCCAACGTCCTGACTTTC. Its protein is CASSPPGGANVLTF.

The chain has TRBV7-9 and TRBJ2-7; the D is unclear. There are 14 residues in the CDR3. Trimming took 1 base from V and 2 from J, leaving 9 bases between them. The germline V gene encodes CDR1 SEHNR and CDR2 FQNEAQ (reference sequence). CDR3: CASSLVGSAYEQYF. In DNA form, the CDR3 reads TGTGCCAGCAGCTTAGTGGGCTCAGCCTACGAGCAGTACTTC.

There are a few counts of this clonotype. The CDR3 DNA reads as TGTGCCAGTAGTCCCCCCCTTGGGGGAGAGACCCAGTACTTC. The encoded protein is CASSPPLGGETQYF. This rearrangement joins TRBV19 to TRBJ2-5; possibly TRBD1 or TRBD2 for D (5 bases each). The CDR3 is 14 residues long. V was shortened by 5 bases and J by 4 bases, with 14 bases between the two germline ends. The germline V gene has CDR1 LNHDA and CDR2 SQIVND (reference sequence).

This clonotype was seen a handful of times. The CDR3 loop reads CASSLTRMGDTGELFF. The CDR3 coding sequence is TGTGCCAGCAGCTTAACGCGAATGGGGGACACCGGGGAGCTGTTTTTT. The rearrangement joins TRBV7-3 to TRBJ2-2; D may be TRBD1 or TRBD2 (5 bases each). CDR3 length: 16 residues. V was trimmed by 0 bases and J by 3 bases, leaving 11 bases between them. Germline values: CDR1 SGHTA, CDR2 FQGTGA.

This clonotype was seen more than once but under ten times. The rearrangement links TRBV6-6 to TRBJ1-1; no reliable D call. This CDR3 region has 11 residues. CDR1 and CDR2 (germline): MNHNY, SVGAGI (reference sequence). V dropped 7 bases and J dropped 3 bases, with 6 bases sitting between them. The CDR3: CASMGYTEAFF. The CDR3, as DNA: TGTGCCAGCATGGGGTACACTGAAGCTTTCTTT.

V and J are TRBV7-2 and TRBJ2-2; 7 bases align to TRBD2. This CDR3 region has 16 residues. Trimming at V came to 1 base and at J to 0 bases, leaving 2 bases not matched to a gene. Per the germline V gene, CDR1 is SGHTA and CDR2 is FQGNSA. The CDR3, as DNA: TGTGCCAGCAGCTTAGTCGGGGGGACGAACACCGGGGAGCTGTTTTTT. Its protein is CASSLVGGTNTGELFF.

Concerning this clonotype: It may be a read error: a sequence one base away is much more abundant. The chain is built from TRBV10-3 and TRBJ2-5, with D perhaps TRBD1 (5 bases). CDR3 size: 15 residues. Germline CDR1 reads ENHRY; CDR2 reads SYGVKD. Between the trimmed V and J ends, which lost 1 base and 9 bases, there was a span of 18 bases. The CDR3 is CAISELQGRLESQYF. CDR3 in DNA: TGTGCCATCAGTGAGTTGCAGGGTCGGTTGGAGTCCCAGTACTTC.

The table lists this clonotype with a few counts. V and J are TRBV6-2 or TRBV6-3 and TRBJ1-2; D possibly corresponds to TRBD1 (6 bases). Germline V gene sequence: CDR1 MNHEY, CDR2 SVGEGT. This CDR3 region has 13 residues. Trimming took off 3 bases at V and 6 bases at J, with 11 bases between the two ends. The CDR3 DNA reads as TGTGCCAGCAGTTATCACAGGGATGATGGCTACACCTTC. The encoded protein is CASSYHRDDGYTF.